One and the same sample provided the 15 T cell receptor beta chains below, sequenced in a study of cytomegalovirus exposure and HLA in healthy donors. Primers: 60 Vbeta forward and 13 Jbeta reverse. The assay was immunoSEQ multiplex PCR, and TCRdb's table has in-frame clones only and misses some. The sample shows 250,000 to 350,000 clones, 80% of them seen only once. The material sequenced was PBMCs. The receptors originated from a girl aged 2 to 9 in good health and CMV-seronegative.

The chain uses TRBV29-1 and TRBJ1-2; 7 bases are shared with TRBD1. The CDR3 is 13 amino acids. V gave up 6 bases and J gave up 11 bases; unmatched junction bases: 15. Germline V gene data show CDR1 as SQVTM and CDR2 as ANQGSEA. The CDR3 coding sequence is TGCAGCGTCCCAGAGGGGGCGGGGGGCCGTTACACCTTC. Translation: CSVPEGAGGRYTF.

As regards this clone: Other DNA sequences of this sample code for an identical CDR3. The CDR3 nucleotides are TGTGCCAGCAGCTTGGGGGGGCTGTCCTACGAGCAGTACTTC. Protein sequence: CASSLGGLSYEQYF. This chain links TRBV5-4 with TRBJ2-7, with D maybe TRBD1 (6 bases). Per germline, CDR1 SGHNT and CDR2 YYREEE (reference sequence). The CDR3 extends over 14 amino acids. V lost 0 bases to trimming and J lost 1 base, with 8 bases between them.

The rearrangement joins TRBV30 to TRBJ1-3, with a tentative D call TRBD1 (5 bases). Per germline, CDR1 GTSNPN and CDR2 SVGIG (reference sequence). This CDR3 is built from 15 residues. The V end was cut by 0 bases, the J end by 5 bases, with 14 bases between. CDR3 DNA: TGTGCCTGGAGTGTAGTTGGGGCAGACCGAAACACCATATATTTT. Translating it yields CAWSVVGADRNTIYF.

This chain links TRBV28 with TRBJ2-3; 8 nucleotides match TRBD2. V lost 5 bases and J lost 2; bases outside the gene matches: 9. CDR3 size: 16 residues. Per germline, CDR1 MDHEN and CDR2 SYDVKM. CDR3 region: CASSAITSGYTDTQYF. In nucleotides, the CDR3 is TGTGCCAGCAGTGCTATCACTAGCGGTTACACAGATACGCAGTATTTT.

The CDR3 loop reads CASTPAGEGSPLHF. In DNA, the CDR3 is TGTGCCAGCACCCCCGCGGGGGAGGGATCACCCCTCCACTTT. V is TRBV2 and J is TRBJ1-6; the D gene is possibly TRBD1 (5 bases). The CDR3 loop spans 14 amino acids. From germline, CDR1 is SNHLY and CDR2 FYNNEI. Trimming left V 7 bases short and J 10 bases short, with 17 bases between. The entire variable domain, with the rest obtained from reference TRBV2 and TRBJ1-6, is as follows: EPEVTQTPSHQVTQMGQEVILRCVPISNHLYFYWYRQILGQKVEFLVSFYNNEISEKSEIFDDQFSVERPDGSNFTLKIRSTKLEDSAMYFCASTPAGEGSPLHFGNGTRLTVT.

The rearrangement links TRBV5-4 to TRBJ2-7; 7 bases agree with TRBD2. Germline V gives CDR1 SGHNT, CDR2 YYREEE (reference sequence). CDR3 length: 15 residues. V trimming: 0 bases; J trimming: 4 bases; junction bases outside the gene matches: 7. The CDR3: CASSLAGGTAYEQYF. CDR3 DNA: TGTGCCAGCAGCTTGGCCGGGGGGACGGCTTACGAGCAGTACTTC.

The chain carries TRBV5-1 and TRBJ2-3; 7 nucleotides match TRBD2. The ends lost 2 bases at V and 0 bases at J; junction bases unmatched: 9. This CDR3 spans 17 amino acids. Per the germline V gene, CDR1 is SGHRS and CDR2 is YFSETQ. The chain's CDR3 is CASSLRSLAVSTDTQYF. CDR3 nucleotide sequence: TGCGCCAGCAGCTTAAGGTCCCTAGCGGTTAGCACAGATACGCAGTATTTT.

The V call is TRBV29-1, the J call TRBJ2-7, with 12 positions matching TRBD2. The CDR3 totals 15 residues. Losses at the gene ends were 7 bases for V and 3 bases for J; bases not matched to a gene: 10. The germline gives CDR1 SQVTM, CDR2 ANQGSEA. DNA of the CDR3: TGCAGCGCAACTGGACTAGCGGGGTCTAACTACGAGCAGTACTTC. This encodes CSATGLAGSNYEQYF.

DNA for the CDR3: TGCGCCAGCAGCCACCCGGGACTAGCGGCCGGGGCGGGGAAAAATGAGCAGTTCTTC. Its protein product is CASSHPGLAAGAGKNEQFF. The chain links TRBV4-1 to TRBJ2-1, with 11 bases fitting TRBD2. The length of the CDR3 is 19 residues. V was pared by 3 bases and J by 7 bases, with 17 bases of the junction left unmatched. CDR1 MGHRA and CDR2 YSYEKL come from the germline V gene.

The CDR3 region has the DNA TGTGCCAGCAGCCCCATGGGACAGCTCTCCTACAATGAGCAGTTCTTC. Translated: CASSPMGQLSYNEQFF. The chain recombines TRBV11-2 with TRBJ2-1; TRBD1 matches at 7 bases. Germline assignment: CDR1 SGHAT and CDR2 FQNNGV. With V trimmed by 5 bases and J by 0 bases, 7 bases remained unmatched. The CDR3 spans 16 residues.

The chain links TRBV27 to TRBJ1-5, with 7 positions matching TRBD1. The CDR3 length is 14 residues. J was trimmed by 4 bases and V by 6 bases; bases with no gene match: 6. Germline V lookup: CDR1 MNHEY, CDR2 SMNVEV (reference sequence). DNA for the CDR3: TGTGCCAGCAGAACCGGGACAGCTAATCAGCCCCAGCATTTT. Translated: CASRTGTANQPQHF.

The gene calls are TRBV6-5 and TRBJ2-7; D is uncertain. The V end was cut by 0 bases, the J end by 3 bases, with 6 bases between. The CDR3 has 13 residues. Germline assignment: CDR1 MNHEY and CDR2 SVGAGI. The CDR3 sequence: CASSYSERYEQYF. The CDR3, as DNA: TGTGCCAGCAGTTACTCGGAGCGCTACGAGCAGTACTTC.

The rearrangement uses TRBV6-5 and TRBJ2-3, with TRBD2 identical over 7 bases. J lost 1 base, V lost 2 bases, and 3 bases had no gene match. The germline gives CDR1 MNHEY, CDR2 SVGAGI. CDR3 length: 15 amino acids. The CDR3 loop reads CASSYLGRRTDTQYF. CDR3 nucleotides: TGTGCCAGCAGTTACCTCGGGAGGCGCACAGATACGCAGTATTTT.

This chain connects TRBV2 to TRBJ1-1, with D uncertain. The germline V gene has CDR1 SNHLY and CDR2 FYNNEI. The CDR3 is 16 amino acids. Deletions cut 1 base from V and 0 bases from J, with 12 bases between. For the CDR3, the DNA is TGTGCCAGCAGTGAAGAGAGGGTGACCATGAACACTGAAGCTTTCTTT. Residues: CASSEERVTMNTEAFF.

This sequence joins TRBV6-6 and TRBJ1-5; D gene unclear. The CDR3 has 14 residues. The V and J ends lost 0 bases and 3 bases respectively, with 6 bases between them. Germline CDR1 reads MNHNY; CDR2 reads SVGAGI (reference sequence). The CDR3 reads CASSYSSSNQPQHF. As DNA, the CDR3 is TGTGCCAGCAGTTACTCGAGTTCCAATCAGCCCCAGCATTTT.